This T cell receptor (beta chain) originates from a study of blood T cell repertoires in COVID-19. Original methodology: How many nucleated cells were present was estimated from reference gene primer amplification. Sequenced by immunoSEQ multiplex PCR; TCRdb stores in-frame clones only, minus some. V and J calls plus clone size are reproduced from that table; the DNA served to infer D and trimming. This sample has a few hundred thousand clones, with approximately 89% found just once. V was pared by 4 bases and J by 0 bases, with 9 bases between. The CDR3 covers 14 residues. Germline CDR1 and CDR2: SGHRS and YFSETQ.

The chain couples TRBV5-1 to TRBJ2-3; TRBD1 is a possible D gene (6 bases). The clonotype was recovered from a woman in her fifties or sixties with acute or convalescent COVID-19. What was sequenced was peripheral blood. CDR3 in amino acids: CASSPRGSTDTQYF. CDR3 sequence (DNA): TGCGCCAGCAGCCCCAGGGGTAGCACAGATACGCAGTATTTT.